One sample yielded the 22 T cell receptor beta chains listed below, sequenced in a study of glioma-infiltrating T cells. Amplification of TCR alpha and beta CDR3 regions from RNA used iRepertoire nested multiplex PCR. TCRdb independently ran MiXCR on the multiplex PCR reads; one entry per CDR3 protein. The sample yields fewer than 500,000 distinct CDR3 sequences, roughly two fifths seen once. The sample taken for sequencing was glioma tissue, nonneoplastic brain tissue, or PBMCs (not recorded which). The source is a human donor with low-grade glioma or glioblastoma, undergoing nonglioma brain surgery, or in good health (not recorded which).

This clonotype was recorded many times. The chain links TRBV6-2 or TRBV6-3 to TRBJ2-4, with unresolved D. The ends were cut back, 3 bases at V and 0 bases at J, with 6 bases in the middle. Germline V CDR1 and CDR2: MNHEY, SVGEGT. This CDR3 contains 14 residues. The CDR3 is CASSYPVAKNIQYF. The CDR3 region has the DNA TGTGCCAGCAGTTATCCAGTAGCCAAAAACATTCAGTACTTC.

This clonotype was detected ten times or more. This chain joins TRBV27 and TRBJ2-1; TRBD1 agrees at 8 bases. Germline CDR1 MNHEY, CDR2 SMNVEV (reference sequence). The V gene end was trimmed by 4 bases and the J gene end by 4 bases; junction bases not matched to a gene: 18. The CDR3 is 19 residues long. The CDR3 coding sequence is TGTGCCAGCAGTTCACTTATTCCCCCCGGGACAGGAGTTTACAATGAGCAGTTCTTC. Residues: CASSSLIPPGTGVYNEQFF.

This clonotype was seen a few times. This CDR3 is CSAPGLGYNEQFF. In nucleotides, the CDR3 is TGCAGTGCCCCAGGACTGGGGTACAATGAGCAGTTCTTC. The chain has TRBV20-1 and TRBJ2-1, with D possibly TRBD2 on 5 matching bases. V dropped 6 bases and J dropped 4 bases, with 13 bases sitting between them. The CDR3 consists of 13 residues. CDR1 DFQATT and CDR2 SNEGSKA come from the germline V gene (reference sequence).

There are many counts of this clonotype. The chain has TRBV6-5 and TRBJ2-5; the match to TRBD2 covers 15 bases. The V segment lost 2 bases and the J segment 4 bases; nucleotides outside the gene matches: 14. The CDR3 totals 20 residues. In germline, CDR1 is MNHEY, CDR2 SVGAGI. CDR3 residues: CASSYREGLAGGFDAETQYF. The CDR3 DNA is TGTGCCAGCAGTTACCGCGAGGGACTAGCGGGAGGTTTTGATGCAGAGACCCAGTACTTC.

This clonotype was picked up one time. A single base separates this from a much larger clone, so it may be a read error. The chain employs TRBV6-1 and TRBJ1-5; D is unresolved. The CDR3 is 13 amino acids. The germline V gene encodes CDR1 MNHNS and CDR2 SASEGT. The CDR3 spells CASSELSNHPQHF. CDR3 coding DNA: TGTGCCAGCAGTGAACTGAGCAATCATCCCCAGCATTTT.

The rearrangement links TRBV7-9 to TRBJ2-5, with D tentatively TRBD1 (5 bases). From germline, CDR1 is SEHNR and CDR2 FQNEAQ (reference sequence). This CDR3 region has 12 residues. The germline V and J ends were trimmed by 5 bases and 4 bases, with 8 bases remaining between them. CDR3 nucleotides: TGTGCCAGCAGCGGACAAGTAGAGACCCAGTACTTC. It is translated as CASSGQVETQYF.

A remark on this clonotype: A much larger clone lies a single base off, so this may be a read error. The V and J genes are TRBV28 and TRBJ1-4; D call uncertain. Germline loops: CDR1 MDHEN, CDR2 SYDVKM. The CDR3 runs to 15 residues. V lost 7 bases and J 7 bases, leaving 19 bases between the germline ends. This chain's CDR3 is CASTMERGDTEKLFF. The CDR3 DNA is TGTGCCAGCACTATGGAGAGAGGCGACACTGAAAAACTGTTTTTT. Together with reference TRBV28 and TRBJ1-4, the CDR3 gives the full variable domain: DVKVTQSSRYLVKRTGEKVFLECVQDMDHENMFWYRQDPGLGLRLIYFSYDVKMKEKGDIPEGYSVSREKKERFSLILESASTNQTSMYLCASTMERGDTEKLFFGSGTQLSVL.

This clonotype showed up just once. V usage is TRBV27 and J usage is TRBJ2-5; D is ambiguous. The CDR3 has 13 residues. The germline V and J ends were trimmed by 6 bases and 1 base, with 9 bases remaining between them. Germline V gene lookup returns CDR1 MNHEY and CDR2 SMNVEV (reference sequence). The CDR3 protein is CASSQIPQETQYF. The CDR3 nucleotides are TGTGCCAGCAGCCAAATCCCCCAAGAGACCCAGTACTTC.

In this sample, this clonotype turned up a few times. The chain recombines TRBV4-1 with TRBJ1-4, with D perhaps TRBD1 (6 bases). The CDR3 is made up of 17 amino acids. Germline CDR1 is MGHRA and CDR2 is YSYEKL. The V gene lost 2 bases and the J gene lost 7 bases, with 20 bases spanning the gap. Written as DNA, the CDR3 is TGCGCCAGCAGCCAATTCCCCTCGGGGGCACGAGGTGAAAAACTGTTTTTT. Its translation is CASSQFPSGARGEKLFF.

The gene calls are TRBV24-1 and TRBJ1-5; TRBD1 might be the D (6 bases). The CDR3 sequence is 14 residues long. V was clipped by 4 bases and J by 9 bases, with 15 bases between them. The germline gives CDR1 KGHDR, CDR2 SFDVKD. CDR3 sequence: CATSDRRDRSPQHF. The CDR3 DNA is TGTGCCACCAGTGACCGCCGTGACAGGTCGCCCCAGCATTTT.

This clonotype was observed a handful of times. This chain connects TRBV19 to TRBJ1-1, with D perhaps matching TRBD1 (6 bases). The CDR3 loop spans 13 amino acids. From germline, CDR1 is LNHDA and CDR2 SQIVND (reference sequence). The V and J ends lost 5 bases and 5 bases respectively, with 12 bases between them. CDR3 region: CASSVNRDTEAFF. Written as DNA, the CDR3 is TGTGCCAGTAGTGTTAACAGGGATACTGAAGCTTTCTTT.

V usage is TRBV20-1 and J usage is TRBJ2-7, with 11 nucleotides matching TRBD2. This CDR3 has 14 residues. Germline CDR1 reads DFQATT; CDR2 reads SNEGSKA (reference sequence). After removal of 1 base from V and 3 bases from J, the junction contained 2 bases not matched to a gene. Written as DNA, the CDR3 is TGCAGTGCTAGAGGACTAGCGGGACACTACGAGCAGTACTTC. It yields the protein CSARGLAGHYEQYF.

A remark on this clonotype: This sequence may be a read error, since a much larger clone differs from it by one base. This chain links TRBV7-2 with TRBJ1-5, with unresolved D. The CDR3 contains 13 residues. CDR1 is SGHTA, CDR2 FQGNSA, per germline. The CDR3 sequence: CATRSDSNKPQHF. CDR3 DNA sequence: TGTGCCACCAGGAGTGATAGCAATAAGCCCCAGCATTTT.

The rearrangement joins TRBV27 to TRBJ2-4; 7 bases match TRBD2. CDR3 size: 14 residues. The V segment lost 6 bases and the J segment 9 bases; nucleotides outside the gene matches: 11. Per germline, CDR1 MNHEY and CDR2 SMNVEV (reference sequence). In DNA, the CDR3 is TGTGCCAGCAGCCAGACCGGGGGGAGGGTCATTCAGTACTTC. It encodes CASSQTGGRVIQYF.

CDR3 loop: CASSIEEALPNTEAFF. The CDR3 nucleotides are TGTGCCAGTAGTATCGAAGAAGCCCTTCCGAACACTGAAGCTTTCTTT. The chain links TRBV19 to TRBJ1-1, with D uncertain. V was clipped by 3 bases and J by 1 base, with 15 bases between them. The CDR3 sequence is 16 residues long. Germline CDR1 reads LNHDA; CDR2 reads SQIVND (reference sequence).

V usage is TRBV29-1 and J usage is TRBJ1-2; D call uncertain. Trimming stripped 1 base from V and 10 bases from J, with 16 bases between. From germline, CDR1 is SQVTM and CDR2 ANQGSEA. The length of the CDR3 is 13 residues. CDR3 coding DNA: TGCAGCGTTGAAGGTTCGAGAAACAGTGACTACACCTTC. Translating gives CSVEGSRNSDYTF.

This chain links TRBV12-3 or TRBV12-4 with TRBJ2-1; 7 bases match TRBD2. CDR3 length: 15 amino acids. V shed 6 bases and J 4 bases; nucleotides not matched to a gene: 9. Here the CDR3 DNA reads TGTGCCAGCAGACCCAGCGGGATTGAGTACAATGAGCAGTTCTTC. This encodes CASRPSGIEYNEQFF.

The CDR3 DNA follows: TGCGCCAGCAGTGAGTCGACGGCTAGCGGGAGCCACGAGCAGTACTTC. It specifies CASSESTASGSHEQYF. The gene calls are TRBV10-1 and TRBJ2-7; 10 bases match TRBD2. In germline, CDR1 is WNHNN, CDR2 SYGVQD (reference sequence). This CDR3 has 16 residues. V gave up 0 bases and J gave up 5 bases; unmatched junction bases: 7.

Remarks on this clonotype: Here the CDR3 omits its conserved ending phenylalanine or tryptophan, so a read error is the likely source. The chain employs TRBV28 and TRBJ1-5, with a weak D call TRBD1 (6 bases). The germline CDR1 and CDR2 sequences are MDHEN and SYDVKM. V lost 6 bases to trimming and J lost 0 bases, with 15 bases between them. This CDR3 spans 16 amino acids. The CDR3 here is CASSSGTFDSNQPQHS. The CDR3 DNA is TGTGCCAGCAGCTCCGGGACATTTGATAGCAATCAGCCCCAGCATTCT.

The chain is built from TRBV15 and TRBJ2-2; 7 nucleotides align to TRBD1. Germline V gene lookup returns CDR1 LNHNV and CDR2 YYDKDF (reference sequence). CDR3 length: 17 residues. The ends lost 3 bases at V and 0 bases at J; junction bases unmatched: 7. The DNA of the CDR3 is TGTGCCACCAGCAGGTCGACAGGGCATCCGAACACCGGGGAGCTGTTTTTT. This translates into CATSRSTGHPNTGELFF. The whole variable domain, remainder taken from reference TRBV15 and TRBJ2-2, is DAMVIQNPRYQVTQFGKPVTLSCSQTLNHNVMYWYQQKSSQAPKLLFHYYDKDFNNEADTPDNFQSRRPNTSFCFLDIRSPGLGDTAMYLCATSRSTGHPNTGELFFGEGSRLTVL.

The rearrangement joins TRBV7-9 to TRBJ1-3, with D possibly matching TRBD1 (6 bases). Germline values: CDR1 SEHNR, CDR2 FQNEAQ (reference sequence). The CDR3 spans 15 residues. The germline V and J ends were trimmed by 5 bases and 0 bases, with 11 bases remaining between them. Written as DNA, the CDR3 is TGTGCCAGCAGCCGCCGGACAGCCTCTGGAAACACCATATATTTT. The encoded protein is CASSRRTASGNTIYF.

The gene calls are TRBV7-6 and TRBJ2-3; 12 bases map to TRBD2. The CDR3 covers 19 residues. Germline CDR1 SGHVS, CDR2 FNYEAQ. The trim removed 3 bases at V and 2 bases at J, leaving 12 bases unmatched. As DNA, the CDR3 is TGTGCCAGCAGCTTCGAACCCGAACTAGCGGGAGGCCTCACAGATACGCAGTATTTT. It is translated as CASSFEPELAGGLTDTQYF.